Listed here are 21 T cell receptor beta chains from one sample, sequenced in a study of beta chain features in type 1 diabetes. Study-level findings and limits: People with Type 1 diabetes carried modestly yet significantly shorter TCRB CDR3s in all four CD4+ subsets.

For these TCRs, the target antigens are not known. Sequenced material consisted of expressed TCRB transcripts (all of the isolated RNA was reverse transcribed). The assay was immunoSEQ multiplex PCR, and TCRdb's table has in-frame clones only and misses some. The table includes some 640,000 clones, more than 12% detected once. Material for sequencing was naive CD4+ T cells from blood. All receptors come from a man younger than 35 with type 1 diabetes.

In regard to this clone: The same CDR3 arises from other DNA sequences in this sample as well. J is TRBJ2-5 and V is TRBV30; 7 bases line up with TRBD1. This CDR3 has 13 amino acids. Germline V lookup: CDR1 GTSNPN, CDR2 SVGIG (reference sequence). V trimming: 1 base; J trimming: 4 bases; junction bases outside the gene matches: 3. CDR3 amino acids: CAWSEGAPETQYF. The CDR3 bases are TGTGCCTGGAGTGAGGGGGCCCCAGAGACCCAGTACTTC.

Note on this clone: The same CDR3 is also encoded by other DNA sequences in this sample. The chain couples TRBV18 to TRBJ2-5; D may be TRBD2 (5 bases). Trimming shortened V by 6 bases and J by 5 bases, and 10 bases separated the two germline ends. The length of the CDR3 is 12 residues. Germline lookup yields CDR1 KGHSH and CDR2 LQKENI. CDR3 sequence: CASSPRGETQYF. CDR3 DNA: TGTGCCAGCTCTCCCCGCGGGGAGACCCAGTACTTC.

This chain connects TRBV5-4 to TRBJ2-3, with D perhaps matching TRBD1 or TRBD2 (5 bases each). The germline V gene encodes CDR1 SGHNT and CDR2 YYREEE (reference sequence). This CDR3 region has 16 residues. V lost 4 bases and J lost 5, with 20 bases in between. The CDR3 sequence: CASSPTGTSRLDTQYF. The CDR3 nucleotides read TGTGCCAGCAGCCCGACCGGGACCTCAAGGCTAGATACGCAGTATTTT.

The chain couples TRBV2 to TRBJ2-1; 8 bases match TRBD2. CDR3 length: 17 amino acids. The germline gives CDR1 SNHLY, CDR2 FYNNEI. V lost 1 base to trimming and J lost 5 bases; unmatched junction nucleotides: 10. CDR3 sequence (DNA): TGTGCCAGCAGTGAAGTCAAAACAGCGGGAGAGGACAATGAGCAGTTCTTC. Amino acid sequence: CASSEVKTAGEDNEQFF.

V is TRBV7-9 and J is TRBJ1-5; 7 bases fit TRBD1. Germline CDR1 and CDR2: SEHNR and FQNEAQ (reference sequence). There are 16 residues in the CDR3. Germline trimming cut 5 bases from V and 0 bases from J; bases unmatched to any gene: 7. This chain's CDR3 is CASSGTDPYSNQPQHF. CDR3 nucleotide sequence: TGTGCCAGCAGCGGGACAGATCCTTATAGCAATCAGCCCCAGCATTTT.

This clone was picked up a small number of times. The gene calls are TRBV29-1 and TRBJ2-1, with 13 bases matching TRBD2. J gave up 8 bases and V 6 bases, and 7 bases lay outside the gene matches. CDR1 is SQVTM, CDR2 ANQGSEA, per germline. The CDR3 has 14 residues. The DNA of the CDR3 is TGCAGCGTCCTGGGACTAGCGGGGTCTGATGAGCAGTTCTTC. This sequence encodes CSVLGLAGSDEQFF.

A few counts support this clone. The CDR3 region has the DNA TGTGCCATCACCTCTCCGGGGACGTATGAAGCTTTCTTT. The encoded protein is CAITSPGTYEAFF. This chain connects TRBV10-3 to TRBJ1-1; perhaps TRBD1 as D (5 bases). CDR3 length: 13 amino acids. V lost 7 bases and J 7 bases, leaving 16 bases between the germline ends. Germline CDR1 and CDR2: ENHRY and SYGVKD.

This clone has more than one count but fewer than ten. The V and J genes are TRBV9 and TRBJ1-3, with a possible D match to TRBD1 (5 bases). The V and J ends lost 3 bases and 8 bases respectively, with 12 bases between them. This CDR3 is 13 amino acids long. The germline V gene encodes CDR1 SGDLS and CDR2 YYNGEE. The CDR3 region has the DNA TGTGCCAGCAGCGGGGGGTCCTTGGACACCATATATTTT. Translation gives CASSGGSLDTIYF.

This clone was picked up a small number of times. This chain uses TRBV5-1 with TRBJ2-5, with unresolved D. This CDR3 has 14 residues. V was cut by 2 bases and J by 3 bases, with 11 bases left in between. Per the germline V gene, CDR1 is SGHRS and CDR2 is YFSETQ. The CDR3 loop is CASSFDGTEETQYF. The CDR3 bases are TGCGCCAGCAGCTTTGATGGTACGGAAGAGACCCAGTACTTC.

The chain links TRBV10-3 to TRBJ2-1; the D is unclear. The CDR3 spans 11 residues. Trimming removed 10 bases from V and 5 bases from J, with 9 bases in between. The V gene's germline CDR1 is ENHRY and CDR2 SYGVKD. The CDR3 nucleotides read TGTGCCACCGCATCCGACAATGAGCAGTTCTTC. This sequence encodes CATASDNEQFF.

The rearrangement joins TRBV30 to TRBJ1-3; no clear D. Germline V gene sequence: CDR1 GTSNPN, CDR2 SVGIG (reference sequence). The CDR3 has 14 residues. Trimming took off 4 bases at V and 0 bases at J, with 10 bases between the two ends. CDR3 loop: CAWTYGNSGNTIYF. CDR3 bases: TGTGCCTGGACATATGGGAACTCTGGAAACACCATATATTTT.

The V call is TRBV10-3, the J call TRBJ2-7, with 11 bases identical to TRBD2. J lost 3 bases, V lost 4 bases, and 8 bases had no gene match. CDR1 is ENHRY, CDR2 SYGVKD, per germline. The CDR3 is 16 amino acids. CDR3 nucleotides: TGTGCCATCAGTGTGATTCCCGGGACTAGCGGCTACGAGCAGTACTTC. This sequence encodes CAISVIPGTSGYEQYF.

This clone was picked up a small number of times. V usage is TRBV14 and J usage is TRBJ2-2; D is possibly TRBD1 (5 bases). The CDR3 has 16 residues. Germline CDR1 SGHDN, CDR2 FVKESK. Trimming left V 2 bases short and J 3 bases short, with 13 bases between. The CDR3 DNA is TGTGCCAGCAGCCAATGGGTTTTAGGGGACACCGGGGAGCTGTTTTTT. This codes for CASSQWVLGDTGELFF.

This clone showed up just a few times. The chain carries TRBV6-5 and TRBJ2-5; D perhaps matches TRBD2 (5 bases). Trimming pared 0 bases from V and 2 bases from J, leaving 7 bases between. Germline lookup yields CDR1 MNHEY and CDR2 SVGAGI. The CDR3 is 14 amino acids. CDR3 bases: TGTGCCAGCAGTTACTCGAAGCGGCAAGAGACCCAGTACTTC. Translated, it gives CASSYSKRQETQYF.

This chain joins TRBV11-2 and TRBJ1-6; D remains unclear. CDR1 is SGHAT, CDR2 FQNNGV, per germline. The CDR3 is 13 amino acids. The V gene lost 1 base and the J gene lost 8 bases, with 6 bases spanning the gap. This CDR3 reads CASSLGFDSPLHF. In DNA form, the CDR3 reads TGTGCCAGCAGCTTAGGATTTGATTCACCCCTCCACTTT. The full variable domain, with the rest looked up from reference TRBV11-2 and TRBJ1-6, is EAGVAQSPRYKIIEKRQSVAFWCNPISGHATLYWYQQILGQGPKLLIQFQNNGVVDDSQLPKDRFSAERLKGVDSTLKIQPAKLEDSAVYLCASSLGFDSPLHFGNGTRLTVT.

The chain joins TRBV25-1 to TRBJ2-5; D uncertain. The ends were cut back, 10 bases at V and 2 bases at J, with 14 bases in the middle. Germline V lookup: CDR1 MGHDK, CDR2 SYGVNS. CDR3 size: 13 residues. The CDR3 spells CANPSPQQETQYF. As DNA, the CDR3 is TGTGCCAACCCCAGCCCCCAGCAAGAGACCCAGTACTTC. Based on the CDR3 plus reference TRBV25-1 and TRBJ2-5, the full variable domain is EADIYQTPRYLVIGTGKKITLECSQTMGHDKMYWYQQDPGMELHLIHYSYGVNSTEKGDLSSESTVSRIRTEHFPLTLESARPSHTSQYLCANPSPQQETQYFGPGTRLLVL.

The J gene is TRBJ1-2, the V gene TRBV29-1; D might be TRBD1 (6 bases). V was clipped by 4 bases and J by 1 base, with 10 bases between them. CDR1 and CDR2 from the germline V gene are SQVTM and ANQGSEA. There are 13 residues in the CDR3. CDR3 residues: CSVGGADNYGYTF. CDR3 nucleotides: TGCAGCGTTGGGGGGGCGGATAACTATGGCTACACCTTC.

V is TRBV6-6 and J is TRBJ2-3, with 9 bases fitting TRBD1. The J segment lost 4 bases and the V segment lost 6 bases, leaving 8 bases of the junction unmatched. Germline V gives CDR1 MNHNY, CDR2 SVGAGI (reference sequence). The CDR3 covers 15 residues. CDR3 in amino acids: CASSPGTGIPDTQYF. The CDR3 nucleotides are TGTGCCAGCAGCCCCGGGACAGGGATCCCAGATACGCAGTATTTT.

This rearrangement joins TRBV28 to TRBJ2-3, with 10 bases that match TRBD2. The trim removed 7 bases at V and 0 bases at J, leaving 4 bases unmatched. This CDR3 region has 15 residues. Germline V gives CDR1 MDHEN, CDR2 SYDVKM. In DNA form, the CDR3 reads TGTGCCAGCACTAGCGGGAGTGCTAGCACAGATACGCAGTATTTT. This codes for CASTSGSASTDTQYF.

This clone was counted between two and nine times. V and J are TRBV18 and TRBJ2-2; 10 positions match TRBD1. Per the germline V gene, CDR1 is KGHSH and CDR2 is LQKENI. The CDR3 spans 15 residues. J gave up 5 bases and V 2 bases, and 2 bases lay outside the gene matches. This CDR3 is CASSPSGQGTGELFF. The DNA for the CDR3 is TGTGCCAGCTCACCATCGGGACAGGGGACCGGGGAGCTGTTTTTT. Full variable domain (remainder filled in from reference TRBV18 and TRBJ2-2): NAGVMQNPRHLVRRRGQEARLRCSPMKGHSHVYWYRQLPEEGLKFMVYLQKENIIDESGMPKERFSAEFPKEGPSILRIQQVVRGDSAAYFCASSPSGQGTGELFFGEGSRLTVL.

V usage is TRBV30 and J usage is TRBJ1-2; 10 nucleotides align to TRBD1. Unmatched junction bases numbered 13, after V lost 3 bases and J lost 12 bases. The CDR3 length is 14 residues. Germline assignment: CDR1 GTSNPN and CDR2 SVGIG (reference sequence). The CDR3 nucleotides are TGTGCCTGGAGGAGGGTGGGACAGGGGCTCTTGCACACCTTC. This encodes CAWRRVGQGLLHTF.